These T cell receptor beta chains were read from a single sample in a study of T-cell reconstitution after alpha-beta-depleted transplantation in children. TCRdb reprocessed the PCR reads with MiXCR, giving one entry per CDR3 protein. The table lists 250,000 to 300,000 distinct CDR3 sequences, less than 9.5% of them singletons, with approximately 8.6% in the top ten. The starting material was peripheral blood, obtained 360 days after TCRalphabeta/CD19-depleted stem cell transplant. The origin of the receptors is a female patient under 10 years old who had a stem cell transplant for Fanconi anemia, so the T cells may come from the graft donor. CDR3s include the opening cysteine and the closing phenylalanine or tryptophan. A D gene is named only where the DNA matches it firmly. For some rows the clone size is stated as once, few or many, or as a class when expanded; others skip it.

j_call: TRBJ1-1
clone_size: few
v_call: TRBV7-2
d_call: TRBD1
cdr3_nt: TGTGCCAGCAGCCCGGACAGGTGGGTCACTGAAGCTTTCTTT
cdr3_aa: CASSPDRWVTEAFF

j_call: TRBJ1-1
clone_size: -
v_call: TRBV6-6
d_call: -
cdr3_nt: TGTGCCAGCCGGGACCTGAAGACTGAAGCTTTCTTT
cdr3_aa: CASRDLKTEAFF

j_call: TRBJ2-7
clone_size: many
v_call: TRBV7-6
d_call: -
cdr3_nt: TGTGCCAGCAGCTCCGGGACATACGAGCAGTACTTC
cdr3_aa: CASSSGTYEQYF

j_call: TRBJ2-2
clone_size: many
v_call: TRBV27
d_call: TRBD2
cdr3_nt: TGTGCCAGCAGTTTCCCTAGCGGGGGCACCGGGGAGCTGTTTTTT
cdr3_aa: CASSFPSGGTGELFF

j_call: TRBJ2-5
clone_size: many
v_call: TRBV6-1
d_call: TRBD1
cdr3_nt: TGTGCCAGCAGACCCTTGGGACAGGGTTACCAAGAGACCCAGTACTTC
cdr3_aa: CASRPLGQGYQETQYF

j_call: TRBJ1-4
clone_size: -
v_call: TRBV19
d_call: -
cdr3_nt: TGTGCCAGTAGGTTCCTCCAAGTGGAGAAACTGTTTTTT
cdr3_aa: CASRFLQVEKLFF

j_call: TRBJ2-3
clone_size: few
v_call: TRBV4-1
d_call: -
cdr3_nt: TGCGCCAGCAGCCAAGAGGGGGCGGGGGCAAGCACAGATACGCAGTATTTT
cdr3_aa: CASSQEGAGASTDTQYF

j_call: TRBJ1-1
clone_size: -
v_call: TRBV14
d_call: TRBD1
cdr3_nt: TGTGCCAGCAGCCAATTGACAGGGCTTCCGAACACTGAAGCTTTCTTT
cdr3_aa: CASSQLTGLPNTEAFF

j_call: TRBJ1-2
clone_size: -
v_call: TRBV5-1
d_call: -
cdr3_nt: TGCGCCAGCAGCTGGGGGGACCTGATCTCTGGGCCTAACTATGGCTACACCTTC
cdr3_aa: CASSWGDLISGPNYGYTF

j_call: TRBJ2-3
clone_size: many
v_call: TRBV5-1
d_call: -
cdr3_nt: TGCGCCAGCAGCCCAAATGACAGGTACACAGATACGCAGTATTTT
cdr3_aa: CASSPNDRYTDTQYF

j_call: TRBJ2-3
clone_size: many
v_call: TRBV3-1
d_call: -
cdr3_nt: TGTGCCAGCAGCCCCGGGACAGGGGGCCTACTAGCGGGAGTCGATACGCAGTATTTT
cdr3_aa: CASSPGTGGLLAGVDTQYF

j_call: TRBJ2-7
clone_size: many
v_call: TRBV28
d_call: -
cdr3_nt: TGTGCCAGCAGTGGAACAGGGGGGGAGTACGAGCAGTACTTC
cdr3_aa: CASSGTGGEYEQYF

j_call: TRBJ2-3
clone_size: few
v_call: TRBV27
d_call: -
cdr3_nt: TGTGCCAGCAGTTTACTAACTATCGACATCCTGAGCCCTCCCACAGATACGCAGTATTTT
cdr3_aa: CASSLLTIDILSPPTDTQYF

j_call: TRBJ1-2
clone_size: -
v_call: TRBV20-1
d_call: -
cdr3_nt: TGCAGTGCTAGAGACCGCCTCGATAACTATGGCTACACCTTC
cdr3_aa: CSARDRLDNYGYTF

j_call: TRBJ2-3
clone_size: many
v_call: TRBV20-1
d_call: -
cdr3_nt: TGCAGGGTCGATACGCAGTATTTT
cdr3_aa: CRVDTQYF

j_call: TRBJ1-6
clone_size: many
v_call: TRBV7-2
d_call: -
cdr3_nt: TGTGCCAGCAGCTTAGCGTTCGGTTTAGGGGGGAATAATTCACCCCTCCACTTT
cdr3_aa: CASSLAFGLGGNNSPLHF

j_call: TRBJ1-3
clone_size: -
v_call: TRBV5-1
d_call: -
cdr3_nt: TGCGCCAGCAGCATCAGCAATTCTGGAAACACCATATATTTT
cdr3_aa: CASSISNSGNTIYF

j_call: TRBJ2-5
clone_size: few
v_call: TRBV7-9
d_call: -
cdr3_nt: TGTGCCAGCAGCCTCTTCATAGGGCCACAAGAGACCCAGTACTTC
cdr3_aa: CASSLFIGPQETQYF

j_call: TRBJ2-3
clone_size: many
v_call: TRBV11-2
d_call: -
cdr3_nt: TGTGCCAGCCTCCTGGGGGGAAGAGGGACAGATACGCAGTATTTT
cdr3_aa: CASLLGGRGTDTQYF

j_call: TRBJ1-1
clone_size: many
v_call: TRBV12-3/TRBV12-4
d_call: -
cdr3_nt: TGTGCCAGCAGGGGGGAAATTCGGGCCAGAAAGAACACTGAAGCTTTCTTT
cdr3_aa: CASRGEIRARKNTEAFF

j_call: TRBJ1-6
clone_size: -
v_call: TRBV19
d_call: -
cdr3_nt: TGTGCCAGTAGTATGGGCCGGGGCGCGGGGTCACCCCTCCACTTT
cdr3_aa: CASSMGRGAGSPLHF

j_call: TRBJ2-5
clone_size: -
v_call: TRBV20-1
d_call: TRBD2
cdr3_nt: TGCAGTGCTAGTAGGGGACTAGCGGGGGGGGACCAAGAGACCCAGTACTTC
cdr3_aa: CSASRGLAGGDQETQYF

j_call: TRBJ1-1
clone_size: few
v_call: TRBV2
d_call: TRBD1
cdr3_nt: TGTGCCAGCAGCAATCAGGGGGGCAGCTTGAACACTGAAGCTTTCTTT
cdr3_aa: CASSNQGGSLNTEAFF

j_call: TRBJ2-3
clone_size: many
v_call: TRBV7-2
d_call: TRBD2
cdr3_nt: TGTGCCAGCAGCTTAGTGGCGGGGGGGAACACAGATACGCAGTATTTT
cdr3_aa: CASSLVAGGNTDTQYF

j_call: TRBJ2-3
clone_size: many
v_call: TRBV12-3/TRBV12-4
d_call: TRBD2
cdr3_nt: TGTGCCAGCAGATTTAGCGGGGGGGCGGGAGATACGCAGTATTTT
cdr3_aa: CASRFSGGAGDTQYF

j_call: TRBJ1-2
clone_size: many
v_call: TRBV12-3/TRBV12-4
d_call: -
cdr3_nt: TGTGCCAGCACCCCAGGAGGTCCTCATGGCTACACCTTC
cdr3_aa: CASTPGGPHGYTF

j_call: TRBJ1-5
clone_size: few
v_call: TRBV28
d_call: -
cdr3_nt: TGTGCCAGCAGTTCCAGGATTCGGGTGGGCAATCAGCCCCAGCATTTT
cdr3_aa: CASSSRIRVGNQPQHF

j_call: TRBJ2-6
clone_size: many
v_call: TRBV18
d_call: -
cdr3_nt: TGTGCCAGCTCACCGTTATTCTCTGGGGCCAACGTCCTGACTTTC
cdr3_aa: CASSPLFSGANVLTF

j_call: TRBJ2-3
clone_size: many
v_call: TRBV7-8
d_call: TRBD2
cdr3_nt: TGTGCCAGCAGCCCGCCTGGGGGGGGGGTTAAAGATACGCAGTATTTT
cdr3_aa: CASSPPGGGVKDTQYF

j_call: TRBJ2-1
clone_size: many
v_call: TRBV4-2
d_call: TRBD2
cdr3_nt: TGTGCCAGCAGCCCCCGGAGGGGACTAGCGGGGGGGCATTCGTGGGATGAGCAGTTCTTC
cdr3_aa: CASSPRRGLAGGHSWDEQFF

j_call: TRBJ2-2
clone_size: few
v_call: TRBV3-1
d_call: TRBD2
cdr3_nt: TGTGCCAGCAGCCGGGGACTAGCGGTGAACACCGGGGAGCTGTTTTTT
cdr3_aa: CASSRGLAVNTGELFF

j_call: TRBJ2-7
clone_size: -
v_call: TRBV4-2
d_call: -
cdr3_nt: TGTGCCAGCAGCCAAGACCCCAGCCCCTTCTACGAGCAGTACTTC
cdr3_aa: CASSQDPSPFYEQYF

j_call: TRBJ2-5
clone_size: -
v_call: TRBV7-6
d_call: TRBD2
cdr3_nt: TGTGCCAGCAGCTTGAGAGTAGCGGGGGGGCAAGAGACCCAGTACTTC
cdr3_aa: CASSLRVAGGQETQYF

j_call: TRBJ2-7
clone_size: few
v_call: TRBV30
d_call: TRBD1
cdr3_nt: TGTGCCTGGAGTGTTCCCGGGACAGGGGCTTGGGAGCAGTACTTC
cdr3_aa: CAWSVPGTGAWEQYF

j_call: TRBJ2-3
clone_size: many
v_call: TRBV9
d_call: TRBD2
cdr3_nt: TGTGCCAGCAGCGTAGTACTAGCGGGAGACGTCGACACAGATACGCAGTATTTT
cdr3_aa: CASSVVLAGDVDTDTQYF

j_call: TRBJ2-6
clone_size: -
v_call: TRBV19
d_call: -
cdr3_nt: TGTGCCAGTAAGAGAAGCTCTGGGGCCAACGTCCTGACTTTC
cdr3_aa: CASKRSSGANVLTF

j_call: TRBJ2-1
clone_size: many
v_call: TRBV4-1
d_call: -
cdr3_nt: TGCGCCAGCAGCCAAGATAGTAGTTGGTCCAATGAGCAGTTCTTC
cdr3_aa: CASSQDSSWSNEQFF

j_call: TRBJ2-7
clone_size: medium-sized
v_call: TRBV29-1
d_call: TRBD2
cdr3_nt: TGCAGCGTTGCTAGCGGGAGTGATTACGACGAGCAGTACTTC
cdr3_aa: CSVASGSDYDEQYF

j_call: TRBJ2-3
clone_size: many
v_call: TRBV29-1
d_call: TRBD1
cdr3_nt: TGCAGCCTCCCCGGGACAGAGCCTAGCACAGATACGCAGTATTTT
cdr3_aa: CSLPGTEPSTDTQYF

j_call: TRBJ1-5
clone_size: many
v_call: TRBV12-3/TRBV12-4
d_call: -
cdr3_nt: TGTGCCAGCAGTTTAGTAGGAGCTGGGAAGCCCCAGCATTTT
cdr3_aa: CASSLVGAGKPQHF

j_call: TRBJ2-2
clone_size: many
v_call: TRBV11-2
d_call: -
cdr3_nt: TGTGCCAGCAGCTTAGTGCCTCTAAGCACCGGGGAGCTGTTTTTT
cdr3_aa: CASSLVPLSTGELFF

j_call: TRBJ1-2
clone_size: many
v_call: TRBV10-3
d_call: -
cdr3_nt: TGTGCCATCAGTGAGTCGAACATGGGACACTATGGCTACACCTTC
cdr3_aa: CAISESNMGHYGYTF

j_call: TRBJ2-1
clone_size: many
v_call: TRBV5-1
d_call: TRBD2
cdr3_nt: TGCGCCAGCAGCCCCGGACTAGCACGGGATTACTACAATGAGCAGTTCTTC
cdr3_aa: CASSPGLARDYYNEQFF

j_call: TRBJ2-1
clone_size: many
v_call: TRBV12-3/TRBV12-4
d_call: TRBD1
cdr3_nt: TGTGCCAGCACACGACAGGGCGGTTACAATGAGCAGTTCTTC
cdr3_aa: CASTRQGGYNEQFF

j_call: TRBJ1-1
clone_size: many
v_call: TRBV29-1
d_call: TRBD1
cdr3_nt: TGCAGCGTTGAAGCAGGGGGGGCGAACACTGAAGCTTTCTTT
cdr3_aa: CSVEAGGANTEAFF

j_call: TRBJ2-3
clone_size: many
v_call: TRBV5-1
d_call: -
cdr3_nt: TGCGCCAGCAGCTTGTCCCCCGGCACAGATACGCAGTATTTT
cdr3_aa: CASSLSPGTDTQYF